The clone carrying this T cell receptor beta chain turned up a few times. Its specificity is unknown. This specimen comes from a study of graft-versus-host responses after intestinal transplantation. With 8 bases clipped from V and 4 bases from J, the junction kept 1 base outside the gene matches. This CDR3 has 11 amino acids. The V gene's germline CDR1 is MNHEY and CDR2 SVGAGI. TCRdb keeps only in-frame clones here, not all; method: immunoSEQ multiplex PCR. The data show fewer than 95,000 clones, 93% seen once. The chain is built from TRBV6-5 and TRBJ1-1; 7 bases align to TRBD1. Sequenced here: unstimulated CD8+ T cells sorted from spleen or lymph node cells, sampled before intestinal transplant. The TCR comes from a human donor who received an intestinal transplant. The CDR3 nucleotides read TGTGCCAGCCGGACAGGCACTGAAGCTTTCTTT. This translates into CASRTGTEAFF.